Reported below is one TCR beta chain. Its antigen is unknown. The data belong to a study of T cell repertoires in cytomegalovirus infection. In the study overall: CMV infection and matching HLA type were both indicated by public TCR beta signatures.

Study-wide results and caveats: CMV-specific TCR beta clonotypes restricted by HLA-C dominated the ex vivo response. Cumulative frequency of public TCR beta families picked out carriers of CMV plus the relevant HLA.

CDR1 MNHGY and CDR2 SAAAGT come from the germline V gene. This CDR3 is 17 amino acids long. The ends lost 5 bases at V and 0 bases at J; junction bases unmatched: 8. TCRdb recomputed calls from the reads with MiXCR, one row per CDR3 protein. This table has approximately 150,000 distinct CDR3 sequences, more than 15% appearing once. The clonotype originates from a human donor in good health (CMV status not recorded). Some clones in this sample may be carry-over from other donors' samples. V and J are TRBV6-8 and TRBJ2-2; 8 bases map to TRBD2. The specimen sequenced was CD8+ T cells from PBMCs. The CDR3 region is CASSHYSGKANTGELFF. The CDR3 coding sequence is TGTGCCAGCAGTCATTATAGCGGGAAGGCGAACACCGGGGAGCTGTTTTTT.